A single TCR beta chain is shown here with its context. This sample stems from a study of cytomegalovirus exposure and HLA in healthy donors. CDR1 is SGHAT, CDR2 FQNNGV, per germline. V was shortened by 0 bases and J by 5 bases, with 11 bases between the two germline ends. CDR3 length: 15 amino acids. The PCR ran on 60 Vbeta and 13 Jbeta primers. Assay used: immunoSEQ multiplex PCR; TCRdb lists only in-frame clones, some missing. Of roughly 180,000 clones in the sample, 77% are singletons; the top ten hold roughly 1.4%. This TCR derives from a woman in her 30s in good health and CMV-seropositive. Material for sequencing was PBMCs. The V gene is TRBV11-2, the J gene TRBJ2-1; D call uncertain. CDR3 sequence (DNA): TGTGCCAGCAGCTTAGATGGCACATCTGACAATGAGCAGTTCTTC. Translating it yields CASSLDGTSDNEQFF.